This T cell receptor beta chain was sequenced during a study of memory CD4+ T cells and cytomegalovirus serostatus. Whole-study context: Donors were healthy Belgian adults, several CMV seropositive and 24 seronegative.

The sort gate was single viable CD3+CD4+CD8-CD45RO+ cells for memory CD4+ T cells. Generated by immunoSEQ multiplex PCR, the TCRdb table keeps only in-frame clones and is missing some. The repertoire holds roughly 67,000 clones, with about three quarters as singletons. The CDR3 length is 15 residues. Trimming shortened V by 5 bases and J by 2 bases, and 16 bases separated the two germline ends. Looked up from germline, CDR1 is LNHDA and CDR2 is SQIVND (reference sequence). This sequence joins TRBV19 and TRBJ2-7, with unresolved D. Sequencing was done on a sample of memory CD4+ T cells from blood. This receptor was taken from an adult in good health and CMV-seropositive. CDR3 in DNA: TGTGCCAGTAGTCTAGGGCTCGACCCCACCTACGAGCAGTACTTC. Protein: CASSLGLDPTYEQYF.